This record concerns one T cell receptor beta chain sequence. The germline V and J ends were trimmed by 3 bases and 5 bases, with 16 bases remaining between them. The CDR3 extends over 15 amino acids. From germline, CDR1 is MNHNS and CDR2 SASEGT. Patients of the Seattle cohort, enrolled during active infection, were followed longitudinally. As processed by the authors: From reference gene primer amplification, estimates of nucleated cell counts were derived. Libraries were prepared by immunoSEQ multiplex PCR; TCRdb keeps only in-frame clonotypes and omits some of them. That table gives V, J and clone size, and the DNA gave D and trimming. Of some 170,000 clones in the sample, over 70% were seen once. The sample comes from a study of blood T cell repertoires in COVID-19. Study-level background: From the United States, Italy and Spain came samples of acute and convalescent COVID-19. The cDNA or gDNA used as material had been derived from T cells, B-cell-depleted T cells, or PBMCs.

The sequenced material came from peripheral blood. The rearrangement joins TRBV6-1 to TRBJ2-5; the D is unclear. The clonotype comes from a woman aged 35 to 49 with COVID-19, enrolled during active disease. The CDR3: CASSDSPRDGETQYF. The CDR3 DNA follows: TGTGCCAGCAGTGATTCGCCCCGCGACGGGGAGACCCAGTACTTC.